What follows describes a single TCR beta chain. Its antigen is currently unknown. TCRdb keeps only in-frame clones here, not all; method: immunoSEQ multiplex PCR. The table records roughly 500,000 clones, around nine tenths of them present only once. CDR1 and CDR2 from the germline V gene are SGHTA and FQGNSA. Trimming removed 8 bases at V and 6 bases at J, with 17 bases between. The CDR3 contains 13 residues. This sample was included in a study of Ad26.COV2.S vaccination and SARS-CoV-2 variants. Study information: The COV1001 Ad26.COV2.S trial arm included the donor. The study gave Ad26.COV2.S intramuscularly, once or twice 56 days apart. Whole-study findings and limits: There was a possibility that the TCR breadth and depth analyses underestimated total T cell responses. Once vaccination had occurred, spike-specific CD8+ and CD4+ T cell responses reportedly showed substantial breadth.

Treatment noted: roughly 19 received Ad26.COV2.S at low or high dose, single or two shots; roughly 5 received placebo; per-sample allocation not given. Day 63 after the first injection of vaccine or placebo was the sampling time. The specimen comprised peripheral blood, sampled in a trial of Ad26.COV2.S vaccine versus placebo. The chain has TRBV7-2 and TRBJ2-7; tentative D call: TRBD2 (7 bases). This sequence originates from a person between 18 and 65 years old who received the Ad26.COV2.S COVID-19 vaccine or a placebo. Here the CDR3 DNA reads TGTGCCAGCGGGAGGGGGAGGACTGCCGAGCAGTACTTC. This sequence encodes CASGRGRTAEQYF.